The clone carrying this T cell receptor (beta chain) was seen a handful of times. Its antigen is unknown. The sample comes from a study of beta chain features in type 1 diabetes. Sorting of CD4+ naive, central memory, regulatory and stem cell-like memory cells was performed via CD45RO/CCR7/CD25/CD127/CD95/CD27. This CDR3 has 13 amino acids. V was trimmed by 11 bases and J by 3 bases, leaving 17 bases between them. Germline V gives CDR1 MNHEY, CDR2 SVGAGI. The isolated RNA, all of it, was reverse transcribed, so expressed TCRB transcripts were what got sequenced. Produced via immunoSEQ multiplex PCR; TCRdb's table is partial and in-frame only. The data contain under 400,000 clones, about 20% of them singletons. Regarding the study as a whole: Relative to healthy donors, patients appeared to have naive, central memory and Treg TCRB repertoires that were more similar.

The source material was naive CD4+ T cells from blood. The chain joins TRBV6-5 to TRBJ2-7; possibly TRBD2 for D (6 bases). The sequence was obtained from a woman younger than 30 in good health. CDR3 sequence reads: CAPHPGEGYEQYF. The CDR3 DNA is TGTGCCCCCCACCCGGGGGAAGGCTACGAGCAGTACTTC.